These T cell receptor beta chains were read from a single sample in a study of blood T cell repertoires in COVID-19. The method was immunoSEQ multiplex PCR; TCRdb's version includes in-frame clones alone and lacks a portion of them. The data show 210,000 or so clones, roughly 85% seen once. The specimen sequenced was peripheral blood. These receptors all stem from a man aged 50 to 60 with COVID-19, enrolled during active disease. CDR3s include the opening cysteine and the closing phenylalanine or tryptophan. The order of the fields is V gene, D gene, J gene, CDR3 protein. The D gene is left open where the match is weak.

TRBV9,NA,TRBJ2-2,CASSVASQGYTGELFF
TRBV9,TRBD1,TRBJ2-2,CASSITGGRTGELFF
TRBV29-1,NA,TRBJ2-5,CSVTPGAGETQYF
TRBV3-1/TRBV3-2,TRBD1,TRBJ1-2,CASSQRTGTVGYGYTF
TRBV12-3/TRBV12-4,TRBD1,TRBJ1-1,CASSIGQGVEAFF
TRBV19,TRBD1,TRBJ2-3,CASSIRRTGRITDTQYF
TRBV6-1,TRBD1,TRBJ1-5,CASSDQTGGSRSNQPQHF
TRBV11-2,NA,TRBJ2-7,CASSFPPVGRPSAYEQYF
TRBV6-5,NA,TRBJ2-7,CASSLDSRYEQYF
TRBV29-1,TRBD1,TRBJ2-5,CSVLTGQETQYF
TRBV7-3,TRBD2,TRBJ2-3,CASSLSGTSGTDTQYF
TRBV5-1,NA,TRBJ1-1,CASMPGGLNTEAFF
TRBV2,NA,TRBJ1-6,CASNSRGSDSPLHF
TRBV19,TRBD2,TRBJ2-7,CASTLVGSGGSEQYF
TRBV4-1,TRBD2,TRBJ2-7,CASSKGREAYEQYF
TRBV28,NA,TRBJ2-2,CASSSNGNTGELFF
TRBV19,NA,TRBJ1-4,CASNSQRGEKLFF
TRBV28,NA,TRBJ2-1,CASSFPSTSRNYNEQFF
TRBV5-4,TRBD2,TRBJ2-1,CASTKMTSGGLNEQFF
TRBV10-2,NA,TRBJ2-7,CASSETGEQYF
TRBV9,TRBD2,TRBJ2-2,CASSVGLAYGELFF
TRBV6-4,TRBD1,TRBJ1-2,CASSKGAGSGGYTF
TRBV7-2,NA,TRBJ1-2,CASSFVQNYGYTF
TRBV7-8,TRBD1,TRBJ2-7,CASRRDSSYEQYF
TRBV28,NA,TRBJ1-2,CASSLWTVYGYTF
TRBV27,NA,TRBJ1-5,CASRPGFNQPQHF
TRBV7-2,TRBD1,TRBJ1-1,CASSLVDRGDTEAFF